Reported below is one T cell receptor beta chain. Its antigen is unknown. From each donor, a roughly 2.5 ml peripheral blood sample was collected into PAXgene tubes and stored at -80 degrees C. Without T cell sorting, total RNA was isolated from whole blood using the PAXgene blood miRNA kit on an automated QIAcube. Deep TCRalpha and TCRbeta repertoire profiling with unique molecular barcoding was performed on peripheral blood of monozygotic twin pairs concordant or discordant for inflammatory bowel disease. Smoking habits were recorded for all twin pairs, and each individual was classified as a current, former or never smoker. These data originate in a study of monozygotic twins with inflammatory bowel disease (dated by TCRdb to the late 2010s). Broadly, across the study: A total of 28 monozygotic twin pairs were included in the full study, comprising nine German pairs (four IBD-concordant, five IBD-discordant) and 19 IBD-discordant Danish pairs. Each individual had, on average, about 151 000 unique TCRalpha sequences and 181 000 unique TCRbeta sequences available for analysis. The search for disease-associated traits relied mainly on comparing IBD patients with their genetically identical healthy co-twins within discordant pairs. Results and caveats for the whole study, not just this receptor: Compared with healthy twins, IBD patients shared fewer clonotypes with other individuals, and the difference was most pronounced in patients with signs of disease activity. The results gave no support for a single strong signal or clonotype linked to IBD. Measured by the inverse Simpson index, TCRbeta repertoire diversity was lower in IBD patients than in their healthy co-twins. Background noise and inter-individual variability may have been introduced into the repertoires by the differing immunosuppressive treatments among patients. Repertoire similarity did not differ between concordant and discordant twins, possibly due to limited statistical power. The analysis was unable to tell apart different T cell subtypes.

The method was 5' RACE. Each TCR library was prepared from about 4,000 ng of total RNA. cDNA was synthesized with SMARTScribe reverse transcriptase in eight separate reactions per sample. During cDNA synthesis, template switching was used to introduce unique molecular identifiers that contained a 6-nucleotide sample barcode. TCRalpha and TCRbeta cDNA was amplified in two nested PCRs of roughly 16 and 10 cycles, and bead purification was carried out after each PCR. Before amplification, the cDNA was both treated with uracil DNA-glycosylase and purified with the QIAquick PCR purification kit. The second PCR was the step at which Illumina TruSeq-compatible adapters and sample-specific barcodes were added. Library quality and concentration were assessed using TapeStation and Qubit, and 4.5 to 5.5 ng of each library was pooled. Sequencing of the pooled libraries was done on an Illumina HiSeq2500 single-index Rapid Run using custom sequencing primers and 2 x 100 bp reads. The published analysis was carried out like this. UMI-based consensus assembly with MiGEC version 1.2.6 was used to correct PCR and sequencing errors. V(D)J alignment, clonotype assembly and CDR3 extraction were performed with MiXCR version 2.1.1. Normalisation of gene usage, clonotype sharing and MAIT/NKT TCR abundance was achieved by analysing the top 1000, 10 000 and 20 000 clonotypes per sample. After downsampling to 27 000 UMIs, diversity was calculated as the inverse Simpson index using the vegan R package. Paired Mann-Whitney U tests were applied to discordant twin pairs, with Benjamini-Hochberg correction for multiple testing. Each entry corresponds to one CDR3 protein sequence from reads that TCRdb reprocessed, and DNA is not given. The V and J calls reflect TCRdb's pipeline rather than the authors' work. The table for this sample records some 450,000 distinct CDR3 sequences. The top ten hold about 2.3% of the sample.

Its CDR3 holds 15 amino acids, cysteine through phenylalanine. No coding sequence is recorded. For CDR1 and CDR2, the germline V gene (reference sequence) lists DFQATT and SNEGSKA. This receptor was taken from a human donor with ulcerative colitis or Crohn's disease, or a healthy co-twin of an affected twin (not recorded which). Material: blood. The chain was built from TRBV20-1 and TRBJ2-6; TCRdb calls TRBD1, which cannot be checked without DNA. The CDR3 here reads CSARDFRGGANVLTF.